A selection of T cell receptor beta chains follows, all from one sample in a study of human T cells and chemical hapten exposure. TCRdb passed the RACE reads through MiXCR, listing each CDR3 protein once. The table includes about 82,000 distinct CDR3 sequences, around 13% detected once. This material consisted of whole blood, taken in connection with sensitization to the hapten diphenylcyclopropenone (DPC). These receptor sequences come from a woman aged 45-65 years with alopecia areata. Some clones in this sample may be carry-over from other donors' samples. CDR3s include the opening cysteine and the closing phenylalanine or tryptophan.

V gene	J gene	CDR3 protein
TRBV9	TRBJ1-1	CASSVVLQGNTEAFF
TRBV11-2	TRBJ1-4	CASSLRDRGLLFF
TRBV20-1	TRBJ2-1	CSAREELKNEQFF
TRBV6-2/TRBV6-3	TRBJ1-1	CASSYDGLNTEAFF
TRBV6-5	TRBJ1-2	CASMTGSMGYTF
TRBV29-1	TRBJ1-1	CSVGRETGYTEAFF
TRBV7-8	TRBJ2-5	CASSPRGVRPPETQYF
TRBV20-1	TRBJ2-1	CSARARLAGDLNEQFF
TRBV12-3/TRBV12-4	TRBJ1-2	CASSLLQGASGYTF
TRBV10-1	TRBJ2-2	CASRSGTGLANTGELFF
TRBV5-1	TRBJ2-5	CASSWVPMETQYF
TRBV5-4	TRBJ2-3	CASSRASGTDTQYF
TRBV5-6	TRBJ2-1	CASSRTRWGEQFF
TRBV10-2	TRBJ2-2	CALRGGAGTGELFF